The T cell receptor (beta chain) described here comes from a study of a mutant IDH1 vaccine in newly diagnosed glioma. Study context: Treated individuals were around 60% male and approximately 40% female, averaging roughly 43 years of age.

The germline V and J ends were trimmed by 4 bases and 7 bases, with 11 bases remaining between them. The CDR3 has 13 amino acids. Germline CDR1 and CDR2: SNHLY and FYNNEI. Described time point: week 35, safety follow-up. It was 300 ug of mutant IDH1 20-mer peptide that made up each vaccine dose, given with topical imiquimod. Profiling relied on immunoSEQ multiplex PCR, and the TCRdb table lists in-frame clones only, not all of them. The sample has more than 35,000 clones; 81% are singletons. This clone turned up a few times. The antigen remains undetermined. The V call is TRBV2, the J call TRBJ2-1; TRBD2 is a possible D gene (6 bases). The sample here was PBMCs, taken from a glioma patient whose treatment included an IDH1 peptide vaccine. The clonotype was recovered from a woman aged 40 to 50 with glioma. Some clones in this sample may be carry-over from other donors' samples. The CDR3 reads CASSAGTSNEQFF. CDR3 nucleotide sequence: TGTGCCAGCAGTGCCGGGACTTCAAATGAGCAGTTCTTC.